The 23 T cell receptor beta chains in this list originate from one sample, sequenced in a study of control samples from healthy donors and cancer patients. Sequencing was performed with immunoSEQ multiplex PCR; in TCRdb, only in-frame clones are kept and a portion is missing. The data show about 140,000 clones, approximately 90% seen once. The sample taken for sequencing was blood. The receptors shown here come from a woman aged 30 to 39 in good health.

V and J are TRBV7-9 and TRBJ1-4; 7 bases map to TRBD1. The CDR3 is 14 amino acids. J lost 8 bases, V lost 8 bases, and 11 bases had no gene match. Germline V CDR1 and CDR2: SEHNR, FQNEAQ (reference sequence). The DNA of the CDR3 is TGTGCCAGCCCAATACCGGGACAGAGAGAAAAACTGTTTTTT. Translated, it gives CASPIPGQREKLFF.

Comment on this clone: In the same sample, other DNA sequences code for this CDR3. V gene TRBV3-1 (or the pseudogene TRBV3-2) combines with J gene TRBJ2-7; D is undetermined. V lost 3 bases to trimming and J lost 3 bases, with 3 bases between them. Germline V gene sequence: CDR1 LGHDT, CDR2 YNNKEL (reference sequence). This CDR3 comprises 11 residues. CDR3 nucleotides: TGTGCCAGCAGCCAGAGCTACGAGCAGTACTTC. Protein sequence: CASSQSYEQYF.

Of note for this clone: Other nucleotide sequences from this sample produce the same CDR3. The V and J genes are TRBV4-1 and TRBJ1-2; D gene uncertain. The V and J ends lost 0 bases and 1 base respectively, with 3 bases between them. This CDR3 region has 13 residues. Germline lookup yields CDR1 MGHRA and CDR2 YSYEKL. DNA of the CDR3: TGCGCCAGCAGCCAAGACAGTAACTATGGCTACACCTTC. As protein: CASSQDSNYGYTF.

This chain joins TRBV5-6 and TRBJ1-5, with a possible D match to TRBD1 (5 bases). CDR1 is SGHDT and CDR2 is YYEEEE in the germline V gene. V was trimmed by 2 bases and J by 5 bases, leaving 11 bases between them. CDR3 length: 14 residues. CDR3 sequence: CASSFIQGDQPQHF. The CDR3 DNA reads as TGTGCCAGCAGCTTTATCCAGGGAGATCAGCCCCAGCATTTT.

Written as DNA, the CDR3 is TGTGCCAGCTCACCACCGGGACTAGCGGGAGTTCCTGGGGCCAACGTCCTGACTTTC. Protein sequence: CASSPPGLAGVPGANVLTF. V and J are TRBV18 and TRBJ2-6; 14 nucleotides agree with TRBD2. With V trimmed by 0 bases and J by 2 bases, 3 bases remained unmatched. This CDR3 has 19 amino acids. Germline CDR1 KGHSH, CDR2 LQKENI.

The CDR3 spells CSVVGVVSTDTQYF. CDR3 bases: TGCAGCGTTGTTGGGGTAGTTTCCACAGATACGCAGTATTTT. The chain carries TRBV29-1 and TRBJ2-3; D is unresolved. The V and J ends lost 4 bases and 2 bases respectively, with 13 bases between them. The CDR3 is 14 amino acids. Germline V gene data show CDR1 as SQVTM and CDR2 as ANQGSEA.

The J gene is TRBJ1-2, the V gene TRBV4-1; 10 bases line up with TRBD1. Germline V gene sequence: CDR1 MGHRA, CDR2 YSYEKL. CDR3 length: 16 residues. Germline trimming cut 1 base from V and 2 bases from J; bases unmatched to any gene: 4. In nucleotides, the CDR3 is TGCGCCAGCAGCCAAGTGACAGGGGGCCTAAACTATGGCTACACCTTC. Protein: CASSQVTGGLNYGYTF.

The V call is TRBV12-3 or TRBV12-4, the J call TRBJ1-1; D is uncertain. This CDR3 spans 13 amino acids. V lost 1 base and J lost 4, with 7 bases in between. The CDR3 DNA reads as TGTGCCAGCAGTTTAGGCAGGAGCACTGAAGCTTTCTTT. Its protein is CASSLGRSTEAFF.

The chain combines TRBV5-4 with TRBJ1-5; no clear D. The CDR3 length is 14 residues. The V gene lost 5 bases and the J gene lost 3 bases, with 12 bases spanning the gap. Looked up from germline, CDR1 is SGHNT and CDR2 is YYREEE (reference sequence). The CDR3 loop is CASSQGRNNQPQHF. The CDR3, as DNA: TGTGCCAGCAGTCAAGGACGGAACAATCAGCCCCAGCATTTT.

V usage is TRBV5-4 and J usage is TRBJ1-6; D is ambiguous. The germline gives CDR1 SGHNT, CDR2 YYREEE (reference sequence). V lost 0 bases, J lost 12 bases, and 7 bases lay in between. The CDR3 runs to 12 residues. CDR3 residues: CASSLERVPLHF. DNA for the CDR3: TGTGCCAGCAGCTTGGAGAGGGTACCCCTCCACTTT.

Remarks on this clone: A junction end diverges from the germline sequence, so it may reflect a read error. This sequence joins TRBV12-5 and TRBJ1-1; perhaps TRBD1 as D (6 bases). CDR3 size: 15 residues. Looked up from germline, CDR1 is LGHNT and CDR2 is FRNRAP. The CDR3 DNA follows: TGTGCTAGTGCTTTGGGACACTCCCTTAACACTGAAGCTTTCTTT. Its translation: CASALGHSLNTEAFF.

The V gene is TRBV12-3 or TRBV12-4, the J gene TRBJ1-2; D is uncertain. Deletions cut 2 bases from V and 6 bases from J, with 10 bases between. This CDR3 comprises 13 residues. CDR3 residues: CASSLRGSNGYTF. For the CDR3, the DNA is TGTGCCAGCAGTTTACGGGGTAGTAATGGCTACACCTTC.

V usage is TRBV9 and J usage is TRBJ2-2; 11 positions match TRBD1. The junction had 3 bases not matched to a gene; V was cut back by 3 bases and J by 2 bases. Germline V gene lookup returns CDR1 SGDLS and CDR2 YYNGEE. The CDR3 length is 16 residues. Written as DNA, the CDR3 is TGTGCCAGCAGCGCCGGGACAGGGGGTAACACCGGGGAGCTGTTTTTT. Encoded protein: CASSAGTGGNTGELFF. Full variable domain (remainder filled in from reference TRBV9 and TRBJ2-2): DSGVTQTPKHLITATGQRVTLRCSPRSGDLSVYWYQQSLDQGLQFLIQYYNGEERAKGNILERFSAQQFPDLHSELNLSSLELGDSALYFCASSAGTGGNTGELFFGEGSRLTVL.

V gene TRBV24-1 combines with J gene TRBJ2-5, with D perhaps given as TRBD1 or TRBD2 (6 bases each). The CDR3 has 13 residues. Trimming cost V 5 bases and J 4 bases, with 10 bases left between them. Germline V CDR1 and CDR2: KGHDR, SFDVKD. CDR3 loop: CATSAGALETQYF. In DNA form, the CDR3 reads TGTGCCACCAGTGCGGGGGCTCTAGAGACCCAGTACTTC.

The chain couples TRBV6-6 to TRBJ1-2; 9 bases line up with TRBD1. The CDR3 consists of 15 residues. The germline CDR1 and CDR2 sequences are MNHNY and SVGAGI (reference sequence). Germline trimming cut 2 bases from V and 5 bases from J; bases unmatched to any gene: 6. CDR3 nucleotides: TGTGCCAGCAGTTACGGCCGGACAGGGGAATATGGCTACACCTTC. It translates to CASSYGRTGEYGYTF.

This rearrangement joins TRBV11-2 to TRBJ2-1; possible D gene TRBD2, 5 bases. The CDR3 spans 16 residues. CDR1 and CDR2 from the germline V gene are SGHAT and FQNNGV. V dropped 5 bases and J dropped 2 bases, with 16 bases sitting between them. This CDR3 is CASSPQTGITYNEQFF. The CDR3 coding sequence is TGTGCCAGCAGCCCTCAAACGGGAATTACCTACAATGAGCAGTTCTTC.

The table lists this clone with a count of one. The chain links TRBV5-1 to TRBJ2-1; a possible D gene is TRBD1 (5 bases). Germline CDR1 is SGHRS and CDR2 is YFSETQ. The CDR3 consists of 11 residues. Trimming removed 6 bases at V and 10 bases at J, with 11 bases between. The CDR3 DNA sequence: TGCGCCAGCACCCTGGGGCGGGAGCAGTTCTTC. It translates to CASTLGREQFF.

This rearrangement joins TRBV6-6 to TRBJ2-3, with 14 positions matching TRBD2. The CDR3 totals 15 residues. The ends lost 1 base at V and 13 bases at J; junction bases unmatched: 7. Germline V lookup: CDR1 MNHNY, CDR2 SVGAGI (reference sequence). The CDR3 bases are TGTGCCAGCAGTTACTACGGGACTAGCGGGAGAGAGGAGTATTTT. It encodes CASSYYGTSGREEYF.

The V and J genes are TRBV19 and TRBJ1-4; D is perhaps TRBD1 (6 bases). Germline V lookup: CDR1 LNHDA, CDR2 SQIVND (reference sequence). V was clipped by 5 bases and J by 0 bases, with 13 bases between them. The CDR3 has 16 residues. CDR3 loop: CASSRAGVTTNEKLFF. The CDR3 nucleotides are TGTGCCAGTAGTCGGGCAGGGGTAACAACTAATGAAAAACTGTTTTTT.

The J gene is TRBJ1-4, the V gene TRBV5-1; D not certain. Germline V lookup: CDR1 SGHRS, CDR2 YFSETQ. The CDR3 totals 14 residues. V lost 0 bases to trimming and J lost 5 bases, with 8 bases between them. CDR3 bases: TGCGCCAGCAGCTTGGGCAGTAAAAATGAAAAACTGTTTTTT. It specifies CASSLGSKNEKLFF.

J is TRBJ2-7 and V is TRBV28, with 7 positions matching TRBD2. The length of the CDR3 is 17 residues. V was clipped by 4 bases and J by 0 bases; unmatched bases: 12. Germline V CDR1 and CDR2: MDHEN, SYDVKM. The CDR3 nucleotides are TGTGCCAGCAGTTCATGGTCGCTAGCGGTGCCCTCCTACGAGCAGTACTTC. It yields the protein CASSSWSLAVPSYEQYF.

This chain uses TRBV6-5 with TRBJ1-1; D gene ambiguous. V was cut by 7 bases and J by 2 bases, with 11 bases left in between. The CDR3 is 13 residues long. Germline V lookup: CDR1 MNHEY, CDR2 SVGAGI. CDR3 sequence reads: CASNGVLNTEAFF. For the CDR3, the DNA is TGTGCCAGCAATGGAGTCCTTAACACTGAAGCTTTCTTT.

The CDR3 spells CASSKAGGAHYGYTF. DNA of the CDR3: TGTGCCAGCAGCAAAGCAGGGGGCGCCCACTATGGCTACACCTTC. This chain links TRBV21-1 with TRBJ1-2; the tabulated D call, TRBD1, remains unverified against the DNA. TRBV21-1 is a listed pseudogene. This CDR3 is built from 15 residues.